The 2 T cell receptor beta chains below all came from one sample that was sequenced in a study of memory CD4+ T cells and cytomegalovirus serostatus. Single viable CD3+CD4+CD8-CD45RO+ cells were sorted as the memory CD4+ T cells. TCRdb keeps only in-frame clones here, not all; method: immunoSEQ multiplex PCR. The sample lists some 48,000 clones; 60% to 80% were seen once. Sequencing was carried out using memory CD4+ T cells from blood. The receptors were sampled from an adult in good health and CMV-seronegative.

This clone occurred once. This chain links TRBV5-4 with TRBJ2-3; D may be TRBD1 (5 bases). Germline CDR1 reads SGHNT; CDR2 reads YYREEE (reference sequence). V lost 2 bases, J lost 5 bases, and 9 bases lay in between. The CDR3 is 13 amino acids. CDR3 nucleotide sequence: TGTGCCAGCAGCTTCCACAGGAAAGATACGCAGTATTTT. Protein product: CASSFHRKDTQYF.

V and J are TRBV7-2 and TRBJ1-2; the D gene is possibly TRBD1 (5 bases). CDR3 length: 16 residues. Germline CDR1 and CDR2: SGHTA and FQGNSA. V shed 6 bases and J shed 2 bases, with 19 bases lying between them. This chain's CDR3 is CASSLSVLGRNYGYTF. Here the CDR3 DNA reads TGTGCCAGCAGTTTGTCGGTGTTGGGACGGAACTATGGCTACACCTTC.